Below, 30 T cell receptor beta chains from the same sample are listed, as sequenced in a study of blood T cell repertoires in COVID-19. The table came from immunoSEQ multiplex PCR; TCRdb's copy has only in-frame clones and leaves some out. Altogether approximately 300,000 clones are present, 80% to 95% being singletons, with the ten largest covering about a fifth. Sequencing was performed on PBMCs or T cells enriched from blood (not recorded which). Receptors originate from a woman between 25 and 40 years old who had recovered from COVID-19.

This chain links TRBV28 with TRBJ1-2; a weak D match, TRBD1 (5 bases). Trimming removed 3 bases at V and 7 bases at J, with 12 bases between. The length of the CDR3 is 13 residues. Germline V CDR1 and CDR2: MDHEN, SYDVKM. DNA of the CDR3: TGTGCCAGCAGTTTTCTCAGGGAGGTTGGCTACACCTTC. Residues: CASSFLREVGYTF.

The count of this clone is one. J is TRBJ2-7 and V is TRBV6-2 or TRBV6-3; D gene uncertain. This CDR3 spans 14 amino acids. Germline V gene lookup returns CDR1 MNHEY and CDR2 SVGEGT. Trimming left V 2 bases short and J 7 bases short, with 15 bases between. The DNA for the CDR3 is TGTGCCAGCAGTTACCTGAGGCGTGTGGAGGAGCAGTACTTC. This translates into CASSYLRRVEEQYF.

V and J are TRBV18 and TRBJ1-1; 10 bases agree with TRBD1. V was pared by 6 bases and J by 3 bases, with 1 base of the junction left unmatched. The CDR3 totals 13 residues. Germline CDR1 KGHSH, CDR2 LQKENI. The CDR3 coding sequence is TGTGCCAGCTCCGGGACAGGGGACACTGAAGCTTTCTTT. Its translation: CASSGTGDTEAFF.

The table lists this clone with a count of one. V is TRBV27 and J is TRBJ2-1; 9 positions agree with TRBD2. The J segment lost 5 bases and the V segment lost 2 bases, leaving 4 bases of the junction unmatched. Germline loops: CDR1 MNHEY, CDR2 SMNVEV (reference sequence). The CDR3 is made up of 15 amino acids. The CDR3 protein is CASSLIAGVNNEQFF. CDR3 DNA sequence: TGTGCCAGCAGTTTAATAGCGGGAGTGAACAATGAGCAGTTCTTC.

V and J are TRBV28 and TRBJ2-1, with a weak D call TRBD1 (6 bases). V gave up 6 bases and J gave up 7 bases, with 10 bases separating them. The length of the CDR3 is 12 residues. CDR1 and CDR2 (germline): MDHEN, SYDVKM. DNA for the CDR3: TGTGCCAGCAGGACAGGATTTAATGAGCAGTTCTTC. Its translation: CASRTGFNEQFF.

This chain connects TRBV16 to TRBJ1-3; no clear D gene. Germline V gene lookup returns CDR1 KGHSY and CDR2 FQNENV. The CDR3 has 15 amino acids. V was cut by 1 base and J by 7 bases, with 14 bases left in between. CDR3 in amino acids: CASSQYPAGENTIYF. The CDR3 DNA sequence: TGTGCCAGCAGCCAATACCCCGCCGGGGAGAACACCATATATTTT.

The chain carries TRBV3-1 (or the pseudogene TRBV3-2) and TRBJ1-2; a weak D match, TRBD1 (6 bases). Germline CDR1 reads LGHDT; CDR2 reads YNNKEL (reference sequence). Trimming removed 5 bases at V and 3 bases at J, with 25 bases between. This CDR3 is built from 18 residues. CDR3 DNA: TGTGCCAGCAGCGCTTCTACGGGGGGGCCCCATGGGGACTATGGCTACACCTTC. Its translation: CASSASTGGPHGDYGYTF.

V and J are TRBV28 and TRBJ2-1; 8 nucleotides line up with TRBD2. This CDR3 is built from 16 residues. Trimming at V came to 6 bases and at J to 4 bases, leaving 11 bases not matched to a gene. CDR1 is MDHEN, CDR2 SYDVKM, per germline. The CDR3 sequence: CASSPIRRGVYNEQFF. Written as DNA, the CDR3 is TGTGCCAGCAGCCCGATTCGGCGGGGGGTGTACAATGAGCAGTTCTTC.

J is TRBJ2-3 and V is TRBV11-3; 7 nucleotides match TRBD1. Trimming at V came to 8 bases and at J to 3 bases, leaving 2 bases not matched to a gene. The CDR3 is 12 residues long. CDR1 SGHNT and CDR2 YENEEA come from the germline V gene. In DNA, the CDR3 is TGTGCCAGCTCACAGGGGACAGATACGCAGTATTTT. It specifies CASSQGTDTQYF.

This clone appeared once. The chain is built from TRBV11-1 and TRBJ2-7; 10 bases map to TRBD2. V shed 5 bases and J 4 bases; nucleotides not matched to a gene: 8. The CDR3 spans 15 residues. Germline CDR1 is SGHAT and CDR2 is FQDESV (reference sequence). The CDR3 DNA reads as TGTGCCAGCAGCGAGGGTTTGACTAGCGGGTACGAGCAGTACTTC. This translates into CASSEGLTSGYEQYF.

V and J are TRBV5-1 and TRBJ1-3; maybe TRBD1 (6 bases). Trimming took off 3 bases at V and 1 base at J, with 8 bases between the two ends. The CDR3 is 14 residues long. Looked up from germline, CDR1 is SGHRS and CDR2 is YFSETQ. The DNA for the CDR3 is TGCGCCAGCAGCTACGGACAGTCTGGAAACACCATATATTTT. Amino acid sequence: CASSYGQSGNTIYF.

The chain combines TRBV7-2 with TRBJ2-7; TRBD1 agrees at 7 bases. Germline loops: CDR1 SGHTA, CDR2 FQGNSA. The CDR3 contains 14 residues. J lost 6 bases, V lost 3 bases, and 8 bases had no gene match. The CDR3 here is CASSFGDRLREQYF. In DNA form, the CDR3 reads TGTGCCAGCAGCTTCGGGGACAGATTACGCGAGCAGTACTTC.

This CDR3 reads CASSYSAVNSNQPQHF. DNA for the CDR3: TGTGCCAGCAGTTACTCGGCAGTTAATAGCAATCAGCCCCAGCATTTT. The chain joins TRBV6-2 or TRBV6-3 to TRBJ1-5, with D uncertain. Germline CDR1 and CDR2: MNHEY and SVGEGT. V lost 0 bases and J 0 bases, leaving 9 bases between the germline ends. CDR3 length: 16 residues.

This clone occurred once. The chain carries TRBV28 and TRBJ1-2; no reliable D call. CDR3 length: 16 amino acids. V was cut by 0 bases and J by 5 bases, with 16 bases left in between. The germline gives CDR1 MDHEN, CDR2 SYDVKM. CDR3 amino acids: CASSLWAREASYGYTF. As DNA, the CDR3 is TGTGCCAGCAGTTTATGGGCGCGGGAAGCCAGTTATGGCTACACCTTC.

As DNA, the CDR3 is TGTGCCAGCAGTCTCCGGGTGCGGGAGACCCAGTACTTC. Its translation is CASSLRVRETQYF. This rearrangement joins TRBV6-5 to TRBJ2-5; D is uncertain. The CDR3 consists of 13 residues. Germline V CDR1 and CDR2: MNHEY, SVGAGI. With 5 bases removed from V and 5 bases from J, the gap between germline ends came to 12 bases.

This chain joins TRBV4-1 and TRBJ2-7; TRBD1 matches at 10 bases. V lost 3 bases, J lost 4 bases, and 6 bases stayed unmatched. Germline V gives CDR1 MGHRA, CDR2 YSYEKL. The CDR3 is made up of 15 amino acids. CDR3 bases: TGCGCCAGCAGCCAGATAGGGACAGGGGCGTACGAGCAGTACTTC. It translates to CASSQIGTGAYEQYF.

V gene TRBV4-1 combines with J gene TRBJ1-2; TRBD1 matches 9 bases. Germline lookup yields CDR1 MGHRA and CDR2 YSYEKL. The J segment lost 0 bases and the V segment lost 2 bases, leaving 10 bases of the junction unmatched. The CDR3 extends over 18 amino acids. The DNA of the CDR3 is TGCGCCAGCAGCCAACCCTGGACAGGGGCTCAAACTAACTATGGCTACACCTTC. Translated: CASSQPWTGAQTNYGYTF.

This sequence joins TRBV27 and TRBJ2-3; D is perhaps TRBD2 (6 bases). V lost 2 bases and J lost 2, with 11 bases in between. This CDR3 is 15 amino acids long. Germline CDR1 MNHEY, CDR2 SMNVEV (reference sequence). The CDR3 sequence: CASSLGGSPTDTQYF. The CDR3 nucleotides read TGTGCCAGCAGTTTAGGGGGGTCCCCCACAGATACGCAGTATTTT.

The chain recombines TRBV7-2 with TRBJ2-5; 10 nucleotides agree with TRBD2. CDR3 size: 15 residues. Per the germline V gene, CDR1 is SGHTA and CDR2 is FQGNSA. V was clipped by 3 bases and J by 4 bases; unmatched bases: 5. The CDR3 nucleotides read TGTGCCAGCAGCTTCCTAGCGGGAGTCCGAGAGACCCAGTACTTC. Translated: CASSFLAGVRETQYF.

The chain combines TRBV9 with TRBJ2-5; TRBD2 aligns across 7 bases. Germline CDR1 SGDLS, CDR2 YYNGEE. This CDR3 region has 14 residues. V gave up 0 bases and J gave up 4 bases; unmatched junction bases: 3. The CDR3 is CASSVGPSGETQYF. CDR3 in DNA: TGTGCCAGCAGCGTAGGTCCTAGCGGAGAGACCCAGTACTTC.

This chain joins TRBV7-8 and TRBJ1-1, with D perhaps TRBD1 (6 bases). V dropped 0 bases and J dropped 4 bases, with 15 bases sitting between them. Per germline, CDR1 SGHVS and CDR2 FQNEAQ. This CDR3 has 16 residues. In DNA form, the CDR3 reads TGTGCCAGCAGCTTAGCGGGGGGGGCTGCGGGCACTGAAGCTTTCTTT. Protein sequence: CASSLAGGAAGTEAFF.

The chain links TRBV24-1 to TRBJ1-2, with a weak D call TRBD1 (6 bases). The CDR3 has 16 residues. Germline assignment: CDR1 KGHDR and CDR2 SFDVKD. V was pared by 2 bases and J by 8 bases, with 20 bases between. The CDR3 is CATSDSLDSPVGGYTF. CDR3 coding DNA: TGTGCCACCAGTGATTCTCTGGACAGCCCCGTTGGGGGCTACACCTTC.

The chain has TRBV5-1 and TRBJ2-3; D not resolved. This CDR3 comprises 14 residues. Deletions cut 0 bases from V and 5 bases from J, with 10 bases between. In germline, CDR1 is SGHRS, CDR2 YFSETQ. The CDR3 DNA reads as TGCGCCAGCAGCTTGGGTCAGGATAGAGATACGCAGTATTTT. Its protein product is CASSLGQDRDTQYF.

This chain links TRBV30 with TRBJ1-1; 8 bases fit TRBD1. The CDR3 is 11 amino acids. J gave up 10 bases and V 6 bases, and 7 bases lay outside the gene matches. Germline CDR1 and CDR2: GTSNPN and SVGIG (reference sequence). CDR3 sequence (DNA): TGTGCCTGCTCAGGGGGCGTTCTAGCTTTCTTT. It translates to CACSGGVLAFF.

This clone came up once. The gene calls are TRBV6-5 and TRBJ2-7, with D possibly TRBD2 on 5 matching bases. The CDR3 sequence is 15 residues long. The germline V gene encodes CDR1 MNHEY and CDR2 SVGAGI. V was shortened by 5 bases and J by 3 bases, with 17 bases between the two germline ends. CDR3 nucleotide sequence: TGTGCCAGCAGTCCGCTTGGCGACGCGGGCTACGAGCAGTACTTC. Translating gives CASSPLGDAGYEQYF.

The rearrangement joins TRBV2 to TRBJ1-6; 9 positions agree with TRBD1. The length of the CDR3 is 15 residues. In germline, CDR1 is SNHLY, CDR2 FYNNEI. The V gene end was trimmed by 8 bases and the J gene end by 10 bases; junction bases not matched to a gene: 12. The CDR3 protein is CASLLYRGLESPLHF. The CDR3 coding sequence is TGTGCCAGCCTCCTGTACAGGGGGCTGGAATCACCCCTCCACTTT. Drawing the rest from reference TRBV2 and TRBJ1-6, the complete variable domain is EPEVTQTPSHQVTQMGQEVILRCVPISNHLYFYWYRQILGQKVEFLVSFYNNEISEKSEIFDDQFSVERPDGSNFTLKIRSTKLEDSAMYFCASLLYRGLESPLHFGNGTRLTVT.

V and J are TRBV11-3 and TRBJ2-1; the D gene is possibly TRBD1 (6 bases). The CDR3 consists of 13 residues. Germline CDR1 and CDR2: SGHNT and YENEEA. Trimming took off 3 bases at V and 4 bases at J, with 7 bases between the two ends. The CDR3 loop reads CASSLTGYNEQFF. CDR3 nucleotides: TGTGCCAGCAGCTTGACAGGTTACAATGAGCAGTTCTTC.

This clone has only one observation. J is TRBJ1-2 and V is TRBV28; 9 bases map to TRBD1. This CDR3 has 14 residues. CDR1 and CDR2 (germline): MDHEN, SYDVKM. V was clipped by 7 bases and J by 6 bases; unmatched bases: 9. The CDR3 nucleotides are TGTGCCAGCAATCCACCCGGACAGGGGAATGGCTACACCTTC. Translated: CASNPPGQGNGYTF.

The CDR3 region is CASSVQDSSYEQYF. The CDR3 nucleotides are TGTGCCAGCAGCGTACAGGATAGCTCCTACGAGCAGTACTTC. The chain carries TRBV11-3 and TRBJ2-7, with D possibly being TRBD1 (5 bases). The CDR3 has 14 amino acids. Germline values: CDR1 SGHNT, CDR2 YENEEA. V dropped 5 bases and J dropped 0 bases, with 11 bases sitting between them.

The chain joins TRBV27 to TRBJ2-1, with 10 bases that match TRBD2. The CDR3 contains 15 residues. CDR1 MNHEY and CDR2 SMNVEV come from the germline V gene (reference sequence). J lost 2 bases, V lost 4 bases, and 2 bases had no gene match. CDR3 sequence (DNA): TGTGCCAGCAGTTCCGGACTAGCGGCCTACAATGAGCAGTTCTTC. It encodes CASSSGLAAYNEQFF.